These 21 T cell receptor beta chains were all obtained from the same sample, sequenced in a study of T-cell reconstitution after alpha-beta-depleted transplantation in children. Unique molecular identifiers were built into the TCRbeta library. Using its own MiXCR run on the PCR reads, TCRdb lists one record per CDR3 protein. Of about 200,000 distinct CDR3 sequences in the sample, 6.6% were seen once. The sample in question was PBMCs, obtained before TCRalphabeta/CD19-depleted stem cell transplant. These receptor sequences come from a boy younger than 10 with acute lymphoblastic leukemia, due to receive a stem cell transplant.

This clonotype came up many times. V usage is TRBV29-1 and J usage is TRBJ1-1; 12 bases line up with TRBD1. Germline CDR1 reads SQVTM; CDR2 reads ANQGSEA. This CDR3 is built from 15 residues. Losses at the gene ends were 6 bases for V and 8 bases for J; bases not matched to a gene: 13. CDR3: CSVQPGTGGRGEAFF. In nucleotides, the CDR3 is TGCAGCGTGCAACCCGGGACAGGGGGCCGAGGAGAAGCTTTCTTT. The entire variable domain, with the rest obtained from reference TRBV29-1 and TRBJ1-1, is as follows: SAVISQKPSRDICQRGTSLTIQCQVDSQVTMMFWYRQQPGQSLTLIATANQGSEATYESGFVIDKFPISRPNLTFSTLTVSNMSPEDSSIYLCSVQPGTGGRGEAFFGQGTRLTVV.

This clonotype was detected ten times or more. J is TRBJ2-2 and V is TRBV7-2; TRBD2 agrees at 7 bases. After removal of 5 bases from V and 7 bases from J, the junction contained 4 bases not matched to a gene. The CDR3 contains 13 residues. CDR1 SGHTA and CDR2 FQGNSA come from the germline V gene. In DNA form, the CDR3 reads TGTGCCAGCAGCCCCGGGGAGGGCGGGGAGCTGTTTTTT. This sequence encodes CASSPGEGGELFF.

This clonotype was observed a handful of times. This rearrangement joins TRBV29-1 to TRBJ2-7; tentatively, D is TRBD1 (6 bases). V lost 8 bases and J 3 bases, leaving 14 bases between the germline ends. Germline V lookup: CDR1 SQVTM, CDR2 ANQGSEA. The CDR3 has 12 residues. CDR3 region: CSIQDRSYEQYF. The DNA for the CDR3 is TGCAGCATCCAAGACAGGAGCTACGAGCAGTACTTC.

This clonotype was seen at least ten times. The chain links TRBV28 to TRBJ2-5; D gene uncertain. Trimming removed 2 bases at V and 2 bases at J, with 6 bases between. Germline V gene data show CDR1 as MDHEN and CDR2 as SYDVKM. CDR3 length equals 13 residues. The CDR3 spells CASSLEQQETQYF. DNA of the CDR3: TGTGCCAGCAGTTTAGAACAGCAAGAGACCCAGTACTTC.

This clonotype appeared many times. The chain carries TRBV12-3 or TRBV12-4 and TRBJ1-6, with D uncertain. Trimming stripped 5 bases from V and 9 bases from J, with 14 bases between. This CDR3 contains 14 residues. CDR3 in amino acids: CASSPTGELSPLHF. Written as DNA, the CDR3 is TGTGCCAGCAGTCCCACCGGGGAGCTTTCACCCCTCCACTTT.

The V call is TRBV20-1, the J call TRBJ1-6; 7 bases match TRBD1. The CDR3 is 17 residues long. Germline loops: CDR1 DFQATT, CDR2 SNEGSKA (reference sequence). The V segment lost 0 bases and the J segment 0 bases; nucleotides outside the gene matches: 5. The CDR3 region is CSARDTGASSYNSPLHF. As DNA, the CDR3 is TGCAGTGCTAGAGATACAGGGGCGAGCTCCTATAATTCACCCCTCCACTTT.

The sample holds many counts of this clonotype. The chain links TRBV20-1 to TRBJ2-7; TRBD2 agrees at 10 bases. Germline V gene lookup returns CDR1 DFQATT and CDR2 SNEGSKA (reference sequence). V shed 3 bases and J 3 bases; nucleotides not matched to a gene: 2. The CDR3 has 13 amino acids. CDR3 nucleotides: TGCAGTGCTAGGACTAGCGGGCTCTACGAGCAGTACTTC. Translation: CSARTSGLYEQYF.

This clonotype appeared many times. The V gene is TRBV7-2, the J gene TRBJ2-1; D is perhaps TRBD2 (5 bases). The CDR3 consists of 17 residues. Germline assignment: CDR1 SGHTA and CDR2 FQGNSA. V was cut by 3 bases and J by 0 bases, with 15 bases left in between. As DNA, the CDR3 is TGTGCCAGCAGCTTCGGGGTGAGTGGGAGCTCCTACAATGAGCAGTTCTTC. Translated: CASSFGVSGSSYNEQFF.

This chain connects TRBV5-1 to TRBJ1-6; D is possibly TRBD1 (6 bases). This CDR3 spans 17 amino acids. Germline CDR1 and CDR2: SGHRS and YFSETQ. Trimming pared 4 bases from V and 2 bases from J, leaving 16 bases between. CDR3 DNA sequence: TGCGCCAGCAGCCCCCGGGCGGGGGACACCTATAATTCACCCCTCCACTTT. This translates into CASSPRAGDTYNSPLHF.

The chain has TRBV4-1 and TRBJ1-5; 8 positions match TRBD1. This CDR3 region has 16 residues. Germline V gene data show CDR1 as MGHRA and CDR2 as YSYEKL. Unmatched junction bases numbered 9, after V lost 1 base and J lost 7 bases. The CDR3 spells CASSQGSRGHDQPQHF. The CDR3 DNA reads TGCGCCAGCAGCCAAGGATCCAGGGGGCATGACCAGCCCCAGCATTTT.

This clonotype was picked up many times. V gene TRBV29-1 combines with J gene TRBJ2-7; 8 bases are a match to TRBD2. The CDR3 has 13 amino acids. V was clipped by 6 bases and J by 2 bases; unmatched bases: 6. Germline CDR1 SQVTM, CDR2 ANQGSEA. DNA of the CDR3: TGCAGCGTGGGGACTAGGCTAACCTACGAGCAGTACTTC. It translates to CSVGTRLTYEQYF.

As to this clonotype: This may be a read error: a much more frequent sequence differs by one nucleotide. The chain has TRBV7-3 and TRBJ2-6; 7 nucleotides align to TRBD1. The CDR3 contains 18 residues. Looked up from germline, CDR1 is SGHTA and CDR2 is FQGTGA. CDR3 in amino acids: CACSLQTGRYSGANVLTF. The CDR3 DNA follows: TGTGCCTGCAGCCTACAGACAGGGAGATACTCTGGGGCCAACGTCCTGACTTTC.

The V gene is TRBV7-9, the J gene TRBJ2-5; the D is unclear. The CDR3 covers 13 residues. The V gene lost 4 bases and the J gene lost 2 bases, with 8 bases spanning the gap. Per the germline V gene, CDR1 is SEHNR and CDR2 is FQNEAQ (reference sequence). The CDR3 DNA reads as TGTGCCAGCAGCTCTGGTGGGCAAGAGACCCAGTACTTC. Amino acid sequence: CASSSGGQETQYF.

There are many counts of this clonotype. CDR3 region: CASSQSLQNNEQFF. The CDR3 DNA reads TGTGCCAGCAGCCAGTCCCTCCAGAACAATGAGCAGTTCTTC. This chain uses TRBV3-1 with TRBJ2-1; D is ambiguous. CDR1 and CDR2 (germline): LGHDT, YNNKEL (reference sequence). CDR3 length: 14 residues. V lost 3 bases, J lost 5 bases, and 11 bases lay in between.

In its sample, this clonotype was seen a few times. The V gene is TRBV6-5, the J gene TRBJ2-6; D ambiguous. Germline CDR1 reads MNHEY; CDR2 reads SVGAGI. The CDR3 has 16 amino acids. V was clipped by 4 bases and J by 0 bases, with 10 bases between them. The CDR3 spells CASSSPLSSGANVLTF. As DNA, the CDR3 is TGTGCCAGCAGTTCCCCGCTTAGCTCTGGGGCCAACGTCCTGACTTTC.

This clonotype has a count of ten or more. The rearrangement joins TRBV20-1 to TRBJ1-5, with TRBD1 matching over 10 bases. The CDR3 covers 16 residues. After removal of 6 bases from V and 6 bases from J, the junction contained 14 bases not matched to a gene. The germline V gene has CDR1 DFQATT and CDR2 SNEGSKA (reference sequence). In DNA form, the CDR3 reads TGCAGTGCAAAACGGATGGGGGACAGGGGAAGTCAGCCCCAGCATTTT. Translated, it gives CSAKRMGDRGSQPQHF.

This clonotype came up many times. This sequence joins TRBV7-8 and TRBJ1-1; D not certain. Per the germline V gene, CDR1 is SGHVS and CDR2 is FQNEAQ. This CDR3 is built from 14 residues. The V end was cut by 1 base, the J end by 3 bases, with 9 bases between. The CDR3 loop reads CASSLGGRDTEAFF. The CDR3 nucleotides are TGTGCCAGCAGCTTAGGAGGGCGGGACACTGAAGCTTTCTTT.

This clonotype occurred a few times. The rearrangement links TRBV20-1 to TRBJ2-7; 10 bases map to TRBD2. The trim removed 2 bases at V and 2 bases at J, leaving 6 bases unmatched. The CDR3 sequence is 15 residues long. Per germline, CDR1 DFQATT and CDR2 SNEGSKA (reference sequence). The CDR3 DNA reads as TGCAGTGCTAGAATACTAGCGGGGCGTACCTACGAGCAGTACTTC. Translation gives CSARILAGRTYEQYF.

This clonotype was seen many times. The chain links TRBV5-6 to TRBJ1-1; TRBD1 aligns across 7 bases. Germline V CDR1 and CDR2: SGHDT, YYEEEE. The CDR3 runs 17 residues. Unmatched junction bases numbered 10, after V lost 0 bases and J lost 2 bases. The CDR3 is CASSLDGPTGRNTEAFF. CDR3 sequence (DNA): TGTGCCAGCAGCTTGGATGGCCCGACAGGGAGAAACACTGAAGCTTTCTTT.

This clonotype has at least ten counts. V is TRBV6-1 and J is TRBJ1-1; no clear D. Trimming left V 8 bases short and J 2 bases short, with 15 bases between. The CDR3 has 14 amino acids. Germline-derived CDR1 and CDR2 are MNHNS and SASEGT. The CDR3 nucleotides are TGTGCCAGCTCCCTTGGGAGGTATAACACTGAAGCTTTCTTT. Protein: CASSLGRYNTEAFF.

In its sample, this clonotype was seen many times. The gene calls are TRBV2 and TRBJ2-2; a weak D match, TRBD2 (5 bases). V was pared by 6 bases and J by 3 bases, with 5 bases between. CDR1 is SNHLY and CDR2 is FYNNEI in the germline V gene. CDR3 size: 12 residues. The CDR3 spells CASRRDTGELFF. CDR3 nucleotides: TGTGCCAGCAGGCGGGACACCGGGGAGCTGTTTTTT.